This T cell receptor (beta chain) was identified during a study of siplizumab effects on memory and regulatory T cells. Study findings and constraints: Siplizumab caused a significant drop in alloreactive sequences traceable to unstimulated CD4+ memory cells. A small minority of alloreactive clones were mapped to unstimulated subsets.

Around 9.1 x 10^4 TCR templates per sample were assayed. Data came from immunoSEQ multiplex PCR; TCRdb stores just in-frame clones and leaves some out. The sample shows around 100,000 clones, 94% of them seen only once. The CDR3 has 13 residues. The V end was cut by 1 base, the J end by 3 bases, with 5 bases between. Germline CDR1 MGHDK, CDR2 SYGVNS. As for this clone: Antigen specificity is unknown.

The V gene is TRBV25-1, the J gene TRBJ2-3, with no clear D. The TCR originated in a human donor in good health. The sample comprised non-Treg CD4+ T cells sorted from blood. CDR3 DNA: TGTGCCAGCAGTGAATCCGGAACAGATACGCAGTATTTT. This translates into CASSESGTDTQYF.